This T cell receptor (beta chain) is from a study of blood T cell repertoires in COVID-19. There are 13 residues in the CDR3. The V gene lost 8 bases and the J gene lost 0 bases, with 6 bases spanning the gap. In germline, CDR1 is KGHDR, CDR2 SFDVKD. Some clones are missing from TCRdb's copy, which holds only in-frame ones; the method was immunoSEQ multiplex PCR. The table lists some 48,000 clones, roughly 89% of them singletons. The sample taken for sequencing was peripheral blood. This TCR derives from a woman of 80 years or more with acute or convalescent COVID-19. The V gene is TRBV24-1, the J gene TRBJ2-2; D gene unclear. CDR3 sequence: CATNQANTGELFF. CDR3 nucleotide sequence: TGTGCCACCAACCAGGCGAACACCGGGGAGCTGTTTTTT.